The rows below give T cell receptor beta chains drawn from one sample of a study of blood T cell repertoires in COVID-19. Using immunoSEQ multiplex PCR, the repertoire was profiled, and TCRdb retains in-frame clones only, with some absent. The sample includes approximately 130,000 clones, approximately 77% seen only once; the top ten take more than 15%. The sample taken for sequencing was peripheral blood. These receptors came from a man aged 80 or over with acute or convalescent COVID-19. CDR3s include the opening cysteine and the closing phenylalanine or tryptophan. A D gene is named only where the DNA matches it firmly. Not every row has a clone size; where given, it reads once, few, many or a size class.

TRBJ1-5 | . | . | TRBV6-1 | CASSTGGSQPQHF | TGTGCCAGCAGTACCGGGGGGAGTCAGCCCCAGCATTTT
TRBJ1-2 | TRBD1 | . | TRBV7-9 | CASSSPRQGTNYGYTF | TGTGCCAGCAGCTCCCCCCGACAGGGGACTAACTATGGCTACACCTTC
TRBJ2-1 | . | once | TRBV7-2 | CASSLRTGSYNEQFF | TGTGCCAGCAGCCTCCGGACGGGATCCTACAATGAGCAGTTCTTC
TRBJ2-2 | . | . | TRBV19 | CASTSQLAGTGELFF | TGTGCCAGTACCTCCCAACTAGCTGGCACCGGGGAGCTGTTTTTT
TRBJ2-5 | TRBD1 | . | TRBV19 | CASSADRAGQETQYF | TGTGCCAGTAGTGCCGACAGGGCGGGCCAAGAGACCCAGTACTTC
TRBJ1-2 | TRBD1 | . | TRBV27 | CASSRGQGGYGYTF | TGTGCCAGCAGTCGAGGACAGGGGGGCTATGGCTACACCTTC
TRBJ2-7 | . | . | TRBV7-2 | CASSLAAGDYEQYF | TGTGCCAGCAGCTTAGCGGCAGGTGACTACGAGCAGTACTTC
TRBJ1-6 | . | . | TRBV2 | CASSLAGLMDSPLHF | TGTGCCAGCAGCCTGGCAGGCCTGATGGATTCACCCCTCCACTTT
TRBJ2-1 | TRBD1 | . | TRBV27 | CASMRTGKNRRYDNEQFF | TGTGCCAGCATGCGGACAGGGAAAAATCGGCGGTATGACAATGAGCAGTTCTTC
TRBJ2-7 | TRBD1 | . | TRBV20-1 | CSASGDRVYEQYF | TGCAGTGCTAGTGGGGACAGGGTCTACGAGCAGTACTTC
TRBJ1-5 | TRBD1 | . | TRBV3-1/TRBV3-2 | CASSQAGQGKDQPQHF | TGTGCCAGCAGCCAAGCGGGACAGGGTAAAGATCAGCCCCAGCATTTT
TRBJ2-2 | TRBD2 | . | TRBV6-2/TRBV6-3 | CASSAGTSIPGELFF | TGTGCCAGCAGTGCTGGGACTAGCATTCCCGGGGAGCTGTTTTTT
TRBJ1-2 | . | . | TRBV9 | CASGQGYGYTF | TGTGCCAGCGGGCAAGGCTATGGCTACACCTTC
TRBJ2-2 | . | . | TRBV19 | CASSPRLGGVTGELFF | TGTGCCAGTAGTCCCCGTTTAGGGGGGGTTACCGGGGAGCTGTTTTTT
TRBJ2-6 | . | . | TRBV7-2 | CASSVLGAGANVLTF | TGTGCCAGCAGCGTCCTAGGGGCTGGGGCCAACGTCCTGACTTTC
TRBJ1-1 | . | . | TRBV7-9 | CASSQLQGNTEAFF | TGTGCCAGCAGCCAATTACAGGGGAACACTGAAGCTTTCTTT
TRBJ1-6 | TRBD1 | . | TRBV2 | CANRQGSSYNSPLHF | TGTGCCAACCGACAGGGGAGCTCCTATAATTCACCCCTCCACTTT
TRBJ1-1 | . | . | TRBV28 | CASSLVTPQNTEAFF | TGTGCCAGCAGTTTAGTCACACCCCAGAACACTGAAGCTTTCTTT
TRBJ2-7 | . | . | TRBV7-7 | CASSVALGLTYEQYF | TGTGCTAGCAGCGTGGCCCTAGGACTGACCTACGAGCAGTACTTC
TRBJ2-7 | . | . | TRBV18 | CASSADSFHGSYEQYF | TGTGCCAGCTCAGCGGACAGCTTCCATGGATCCTACGAGCAGTACTTC
TRBJ2-5 | TRBD1 | . | TRBV6-2/TRBV6-3 | CASSDSGRGQETQYF | TGTGCCAGCAGTGACAGCGGCAGGGGGCAAGAGACCCAGTACTTC
TRBJ2-7 | TRBD2 | few | TRBV7-2 | CASSVSGGRHLEQYF | TGTGCCAGCAGCGTTAGCGGGGGGCGCCATCTCGAGCAGTACTTC
TRBJ2-7 | . | . | TRBV2 | CASSDGLSYEQYF | TGTGCCAGCAGTGACGGACTCTCCTACGAGCAGTACTTC
TRBJ1-1 | . | . | TRBV7-2 | CASSPGTTNTEAFF | TGTGCCAGCAGCCCCGGGACAACGAACACTGAAGCTTTCTTT
TRBJ1-4 | TRBD1 | . | TRBV30 | CAWSSPGQGAGELFF | TGTGCCTGGAGTTCCCCGGGACAGGGGGCAGGAGAACTGTTTTTT
TRBJ2-1 | TRBD2 | . | TRBV12-5 | CASGRFTGGAGLSNEQFF | TGTGCTAGTGGCCGCTTTACCGGGGGGGCCGGATTATCAAATGAGCAGTTCTTC
TRBJ1-2 | . | . | TRBV5-1 | CASSRDGGNYGYTF | TGCGCCAGCAGCAGGGACGGGGGAAACTATGGCTACACCTTC
TRBJ2-7 | . | . | TRBV5-1 | CASSLLGQSYEQYF | TGCGCCAGCAGCTTACTCGGACAGAGCTACGAGCAGTACTTC
TRBJ2-7 | TRBD1 | . | TRBV6-5 | CASSKSYQGAIEQYF | TGTGCCAGCAGCAAATCATATCAGGGGGCTATCGAGCAGTACTTC
TRBJ2-4 | TRBD2 | . | TRBV6-2/TRBV6-3 | CASSSPTSALDF | TGTGCCAGCAGTTCCCCGACTAGCGCGTTAGACTTC
TRBJ2-7 | TRBD1 | . | TRBV2 | CASSAAGTGVPYEQYF | TGTGCCAGCAGTGCGGCCGGGACAGGGGTACCCTACGAGCAGTACTTC
TRBJ1-6 | . | . | TRBV5-1 | CASSPGFLGGPNSPLHF | TGCGCCAGCAGCCCCGGTTTTTTGGGGGGACCGAATTCACCCCTCCACTTT
TRBJ1-5 | . | . | TRBV28 | CASRQGNQPQHF | TGTGCCAGCAGGCAGGGTAATCAGCCCCAGCATTTT
TRBJ2-6 | TRBD1 | . | TRBV19 | CASSIGQGVAGANVLTF | TGTGCCAGTAGTATCGGACAGGGGGTGGCTGGGGCCAACGTCCTGACTTTC
TRBJ2-2 | TRBD1 | . | TRBV2 | CASSTGQGAVGTGELFF | TGTGCCAGCAGTACGGGACAGGGAGCGGTTGGCACCGGGGAGCTGTTTTTT
TRBJ2-5 | . | . | TRBV5-8 | CASSGGTELQETQYF | TGTGCCAGCAGCGGCGGGACGGAACTTCAAGAGACCCAGTACTTC
TRBJ2-1 | TRBD2 | . | TRBV5-5 | CASSVLAGHYNEQFF | TGTGCCAGCAGCGTGCTAGCGGGGCACTACAATGAGCAGTTCTTC